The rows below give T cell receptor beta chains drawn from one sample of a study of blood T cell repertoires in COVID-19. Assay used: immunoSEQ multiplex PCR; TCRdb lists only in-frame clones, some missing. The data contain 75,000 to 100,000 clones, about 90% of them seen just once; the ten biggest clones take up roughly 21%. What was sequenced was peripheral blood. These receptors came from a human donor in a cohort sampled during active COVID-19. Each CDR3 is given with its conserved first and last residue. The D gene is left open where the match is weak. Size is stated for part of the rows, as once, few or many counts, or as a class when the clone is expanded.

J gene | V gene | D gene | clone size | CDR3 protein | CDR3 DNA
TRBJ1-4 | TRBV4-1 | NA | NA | CASSLQGLVGTNEKLFF | TGCGCCAGCAGCCTTCAGGGGTTAGTAGGAACTAATGAAAAACTGTTTTTT
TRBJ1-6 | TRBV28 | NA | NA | CASYRHYYNSPLHF | TGTGCCAGCTACCGACATTATTATAATTCACCCCTCCACTTT
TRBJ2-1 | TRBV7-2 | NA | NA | CASSLGVDFLFF | TGTGCCAGCAGCCTGGGAGTAGATTTTCTGTTCTTC
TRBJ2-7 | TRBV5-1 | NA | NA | CASSLPSGNEQYF | TGCGCCAGCAGCCTCCCCAGCGGAAACGAGCAGTACTTC
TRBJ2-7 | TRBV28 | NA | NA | CASEISSGRVGEQYF | TGTGCCAGCGAGATCTCGTCGGGCAGGGTTGGCGAGCAGTACTTC
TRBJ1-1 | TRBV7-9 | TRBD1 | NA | CASSSMTGSGTEAFF | TGTGCCAGCAGCTCAATGACAGGGTCGGGCACTGAAGCTTTCTTT
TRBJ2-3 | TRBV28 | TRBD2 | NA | CASRETSGRQDTQYF | TGTGCCAGCAGAGAGACTAGCGGGAGACAGGATACGCAGTATTTT
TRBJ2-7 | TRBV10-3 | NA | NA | CAISSQAPWEQYF | TGTGCCATCAGTTCACAGGCCCCCTGGGAGCAGTACTTC
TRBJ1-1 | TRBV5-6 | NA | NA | CASSYNYRETAEAFF | TGTGCCAGCAGCTATAACTACAGGGAAACTGCTGAAGCTTTCTTT
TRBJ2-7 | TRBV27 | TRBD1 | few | CASSRTGTGIYEQYF | TGTGCCAGCAGCCGGACCGGGACAGGGATTTACGAGCAGTACTTC
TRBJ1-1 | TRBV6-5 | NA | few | CASSYSRGTEAFF | TGTGCCAGCAGTTACTCGAGGGGGACTGAAGCTTTCTTT
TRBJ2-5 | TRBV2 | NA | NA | CASSGIRQETQYF | TGTGCCAGCAGTGGAATTAGACAAGAGACCCAGTACTTC
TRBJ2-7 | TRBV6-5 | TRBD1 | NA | CASGEPGQTYEQYF | TGTGCCAGCGGAGAACCGGGACAGACCTACGAGCAGTACTTC
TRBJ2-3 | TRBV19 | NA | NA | CASSIGPRVSDTQYF | TGTGCCAGTAGTATAGGCCCCCGGGTATCAGATACGCAGTATTTT
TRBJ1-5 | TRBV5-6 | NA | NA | CASSRHTLNQPQHF | TGTGCCAGCAGCCGCCACACCCTCAATCAGCCCCAGCATTTT
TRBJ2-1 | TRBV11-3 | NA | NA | CASKAHRGNEQFF | TGTGCCAGCAAGGCCCATAGGGGTAATGAGCAGTTCTTC
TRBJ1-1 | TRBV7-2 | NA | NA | CASSLSPQNTEAFF | TGTGCCAGCAGCTTAAGTCCACAGAACACTGAAGCTTTCTTT
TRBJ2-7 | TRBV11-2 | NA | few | CASSPPPQKEQYF | TGTGCCAGCAGCCCACCCCCCCAGAAGGAGCAGTACTTC
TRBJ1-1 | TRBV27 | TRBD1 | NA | CASRQGALGAFF | TGTGCCAGCAGACAGGGGGCGCTAGGGGCTTTCTTT
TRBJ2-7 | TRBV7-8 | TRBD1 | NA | CASSEAGTGYGEQYF | TGTGCCAGCAGCGAGGCCGGGACAGGGTATGGCGAGCAGTACTTC
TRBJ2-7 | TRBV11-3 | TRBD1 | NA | CASSVGRGSDEQYF | TGTGCCAGCAGCGTAGGCAGGGGGTCCGACGAGCAGTACTTC
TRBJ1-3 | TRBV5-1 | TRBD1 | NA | CASSVQGLGGNTIYF | TGCGCCAGCAGCGTACAGGGGTTGGGCGGAAACACCATATATTTT
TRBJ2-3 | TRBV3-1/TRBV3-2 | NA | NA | CASSQGAEADTQYF | TGTGCCAGCAGCCAAGGGGCAGAAGCAGATACGCAGTATTTT
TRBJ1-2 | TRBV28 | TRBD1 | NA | CASRPTGRYGYTF | TGTGCCAGCAGACCGACAGGGAGGTATGGCTACACCTTC
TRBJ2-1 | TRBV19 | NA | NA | CASSSLGLHNEQFF | TGTGCCAGTAGTTCCCTGGGACTCCACAATGAGCAGTTCTTC
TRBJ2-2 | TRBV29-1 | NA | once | CSVAVRVMGTGELFF | TGCAGCGTTGCGGTCAGGGTCATGGGCACCGGGGAGCTGTTTTTT
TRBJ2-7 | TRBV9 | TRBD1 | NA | CASSVGQGPYEQYF | TGTGCCAGCAGCGTAGGACAGGGGCCCTACGAGCAGTACTTC
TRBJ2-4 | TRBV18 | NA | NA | CASSPPGLAGKNIQYF | TGTGCCAGCTCACCACCAGGGCTGGCAGGGAAAAACATTCAGTACTTC
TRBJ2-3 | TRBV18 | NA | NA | CASSQGKTQDTQYF | TGTGCCAGCTCACAGGGGAAGACTCAGGATACGCAGTATTTT
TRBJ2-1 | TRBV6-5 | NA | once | CASYQRVRFDEQFF | TGTGCCAGCTACCAGCGGGTACGTTTTGATGAGCAGTTCTTC
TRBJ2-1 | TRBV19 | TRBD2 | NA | CASSVAGGLDRNEQFF | TGTGCCAGTAGTGTAGCGGGAGGGCTGGATAGAAATGAGCAGTTCTTC
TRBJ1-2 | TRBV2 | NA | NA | CASSIERDLVGYTF | TGTGCCAGCAGTATCGAGCGGGACCTCGTGGGCTACACCTTC
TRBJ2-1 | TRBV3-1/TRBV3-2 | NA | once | CASSLLVGPGGPSNEQFF | TGTGCCAGCAGCCTGCTAGTGGGACCCGGAGGGCCGAGCAATGAGCAGTTCTTC
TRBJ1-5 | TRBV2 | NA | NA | CASISRLHQPQHF | TGTGCCAGCATAAGCAGGCTCCATCAGCCCCAGCATTTT
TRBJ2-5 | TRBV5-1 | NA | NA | CASSPLYQETQYF | TGCGCCAGCAGCCCCCTGTACCAAGAGACCCAGTACTTC
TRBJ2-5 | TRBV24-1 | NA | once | CATSDLGETQYF | TGTGCCACCAGTGATTTGGGCGAGACCCAGTACTTC
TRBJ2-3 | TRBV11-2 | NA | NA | CASSRSGTDTQYF | TGTGCCAGCAGCCGGTCGGGCACAGATACGCAGTATTTT